These T cell receptor beta chains were read from a single sample in a study of molecular identifiers for immune sequencing clone quantification. TCRdb reanalysed the PCR reads using MiXCR and keeps one entry per CDR3 protein. Found here are 53,000 or so distinct CDR3 sequences, just over 35% of them singletons; the top ten hold approximately 4.2%. Input material: naive CD8+ T cells from blood, with Jurkat cell RNA spiked in. These receptors were taken from a human donor in good health. Some libraries in this study had Jurkat cell RNA spiked in. CDR3s include the opening cysteine and the closing phenylalanine or tryptophan. Each record gives: D gene, J gene, CDR3 length, V gene, clone size, CDR3 protein, CDR3 DNA. The D gene is left open where the match is weak. Only some rows state a clone size, as once, few, many or a class for expanded clones.

d_call: NA
j_call: TRBJ2-1
cdr3_length: 15
v_call: TRBV4-3
clone_size: NA
cdr3_aa: CASSRKQGAYNEQFF
cdr3_nt: TGCGCCAGCAGCCGAAAACAGGGCGCCTACAATGAGCAGTTCTTC

d_call: NA
j_call: TRBJ2-1
cdr3_length: 13
v_call: TRBV24-1
clone_size: NA
cdr3_aa: CATRNGGYNEQFF
cdr3_nt: TGTGCCACCAGGAATGGGGGGTATAATGAGCAGTTCTTC

d_call: NA
j_call: TRBJ2-1
cdr3_length: 13
v_call: TRBV7-8
clone_size: NA
cdr3_aa: CVSRGGLANEQFF
cdr3_nt: TGTGTCAGCAGAGGGGGATTAGCCAACGAGCAGTTCTTC

d_call: TRBD1
j_call: TRBJ2-5
cdr3_length: 14
v_call: TRBV20-1
clone_size: NA
cdr3_aa: CSAQGQGLRETQYF
cdr3_nt: TGCAGTGCCCAGGGACAGGGTTTAAGAGAGACCCAGTACTTC

d_call: NA
j_call: TRBJ2-2
cdr3_length: 16
v_call: TRBV11-2
clone_size: NA
cdr3_aa: CASSPFPLEGTGELFF
cdr3_nt: TGTGCCAGCAGCCCCTTCCCGCTTGAGGGCACCGGGGAGCTGTTTTTT

d_call: NA
j_call: TRBJ2-2
cdr3_length: 14
v_call: TRBV19
clone_size: NA
cdr3_aa: CASREGPNTGELFF
cdr3_nt: TGTGCCAGTAGAGAGGGACCGAACACCGGGGAGCTGTTTTTT

d_call: NA
j_call: TRBJ2-2
cdr3_length: 16
v_call: TRBV28
clone_size: many
cdr3_aa: CASKFWDKTNTGELFF
cdr3_nt: TGTGCCAGCAAATTTTGGGACAAGACGAACACCGGGGAGCTGTTTTTT

d_call: TRBD1
j_call: TRBJ2-7
cdr3_length: 17
v_call: TRBV16
clone_size: NA
cdr3_aa: CASSQLLSGDRGLEQYF
cdr3_nt: TGTGCCAGCAGCCAATTACTGTCCGGGGACAGGGGGCTCGAGCAGTACTTC

d_call: NA
j_call: TRBJ1-5
cdr3_length: 13
v_call: TRBV28
clone_size: many
cdr3_aa: CASSRQSNQPQHF
cdr3_nt: TGTGCCAGCAGCCGACAGTCCAATCAGCCCCAGCATTTT

d_call: NA
j_call: TRBJ2-7
cdr3_length: 14
v_call: TRBV28
clone_size: NA
cdr3_aa: CASSYPPRTWEQYF
cdr3_nt: TGTGCCAGCAGTTACCCTCCACGGACGTGGGAGCAGTACTTC

d_call: NA
j_call: TRBJ1-1
cdr3_length: 14
v_call: TRBV15
clone_size: few
cdr3_aa: CATSRGGGYTEAFF
cdr3_nt: TGTGCCACCAGCAGGGGAGGGGGTTACACTGAAGCTTTCTTT

d_call: NA
j_call: TRBJ1-1
cdr3_length: 13
v_call: TRBV28
clone_size: many
cdr3_aa: CASSYSRYTEAFF
cdr3_nt: TGTGCCAGCAGTTACTCCCGGTACACTGAAGCTTTCTTT

d_call: NA
j_call: TRBJ2-4
cdr3_length: 15
v_call: TRBV7-9
clone_size: many
cdr3_aa: CASSETTLAKNIQYF
cdr3_nt: TGTGCCAGCAGCGAGACGACATTAGCCAAAAACATTCAGTACTTC

d_call: TRBD2
j_call: TRBJ2-7
cdr3_length: 15
v_call: TRBV5-3
clone_size: NA
cdr3_aa: CASSPSGTSRDEQYF
cdr3_nt: TGTGCCAGCAGCCCATCAGGGACTAGCAGAGACGAGCAGTACTTC

d_call: NA
j_call: TRBJ1-1
cdr3_length: 13
v_call: TRBV2
clone_size: few
cdr3_aa: CASSDVTYTEAFF
cdr3_nt: TGTGCCAGCAGTGACGTCACTTACACTGAAGCTTTCTTT

d_call: NA
j_call: TRBJ1-1
cdr3_length: 14
v_call: TRBV7-2
clone_size: many
cdr3_aa: CASSLWDRGGEAFF
cdr3_nt: TGTGCCAGCAGCTTATGGGATAGGGGGGGTGAAGCTTTCTTT

d_call: NA
j_call: TRBJ2-1
cdr3_length: 12
v_call: TRBV24-1
clone_size: NA
cdr3_aa: CATSSFGDEQFF
cdr3_nt: TGTGCCACCAGTAGCTTTGGGGATGAGCAGTTCTTC

d_call: NA
j_call: TRBJ2-7
cdr3_length: 13
v_call: TRBV19
clone_size: once
cdr3_aa: CASSRGAGYGQYF
cdr3_nt: TGTGCCAGTAGTCGTGGGGCAGGGTACGGGCAGTACTTC

d_call: NA
j_call: TRBJ2-4
cdr3_length: 18
v_call: TRBV9
clone_size: NA
cdr3_aa: CASGVDRDPRSLKNIQYF
cdr3_nt: TGTGCCAGCGGCGTCGACCGGGACCCCCGATCCCTAAAAAACATTCAGTACTTC

d_call: NA
j_call: TRBJ2-1
cdr3_length: 12
v_call: TRBV11-3
clone_size: few
cdr3_aa: CASSLDGFEQFF
cdr3_nt: TGTGCCAGCAGCTTGGATGGGTTTGAGCAGTTCTTC

d_call: TRBD1
j_call: TRBJ1-4
cdr3_length: 16
v_call: TRBV7-9
clone_size: NA
cdr3_aa: CASSFPGTGANEKLFF
cdr3_nt: TGTGCCAGCAGCTTCCCCGGGACAGGGGCTAATGAAAAACTGTTTTTT

d_call: NA
j_call: TRBJ2-2
cdr3_length: 12
v_call: TRBV9
clone_size: few
cdr3_aa: CASNTNTGELFF
cdr3_nt: TGTGCCAGCAACACGAACACCGGGGAGCTGTTTTTT

d_call: NA
j_call: TRBJ2-3
cdr3_length: 15
v_call: TRBV10-3
clone_size: few
cdr3_aa: CAISGRGRQTDTQYF
cdr3_nt: TGTGCCATCAGTGGGAGGGGCAGACAAACAGATACGCAGTATTTT

d_call: TRBD2
j_call: TRBJ2-1
cdr3_length: 14
v_call: TRBV19
clone_size: few
cdr3_aa: CASSISGRIYEQFF
cdr3_nt: TGTGCCAGTAGTATAAGCGGGAGGATCTATGAGCAGTTCTTC

d_call: TRBD1
j_call: TRBJ2-7
cdr3_length: 14
v_call: TRBV2
clone_size: many
cdr3_aa: CASGPIGQAQGQYF
cdr3_nt: TGTGCCAGCGGCCCAATCGGACAGGCACAAGGGCAGTACTTC

d_call: NA
j_call: TRBJ2-7
cdr3_length: 13
v_call: TRBV13
clone_size: NA
cdr3_aa: CASSLAPPSEQYF
cdr3_nt: TGTGCCAGCAGCTTAGCGCCCCCCTCCGAGCAGTACTTC

d_call: NA
j_call: TRBJ2-3
cdr3_length: 15
v_call: TRBV12-3/TRBV12-4
clone_size: NA
cdr3_aa: CASSFGAGRTDTQYF
cdr3_nt: TGTGCCAGCAGTTTTGGTGCGGGGCGCACAGATACGCAGTATTTT

d_call: NA
j_call: TRBJ2-5
cdr3_length: 12
v_call: TRBV5-4
clone_size: NA
cdr3_aa: CASSPAGEPQYF
cdr3_nt: TGTGCCAGCAGCCCCGCTGGAGAGCCCCAGTACTTC

d_call: NA
j_call: TRBJ1-5
cdr3_length: 16
v_call: TRBV4-3
clone_size: NA
cdr3_aa: CASSHWVVASNQPQHF
cdr3_nt: TGCGCCAGCAGCCATTGGGTGGTGGCTAGCAATCAGCCCCAGCATTTT

d_call: NA
j_call: TRBJ2-3
cdr3_length: 16
v_call: TRBV9
clone_size: NA
cdr3_aa: CASSDGQVSSTDTQYF
cdr3_nt: TGTGCCAGCAGCGACGGGCAGGTGTCTAGCACAGATACGCAGTATTTT

d_call: NA
j_call: TRBJ2-7
cdr3_length: 12
v_call: TRBV5-6
clone_size: few
cdr3_aa: CASSPGQSEQYF
cdr3_nt: TGTGCCAGCAGCCCTGGACAAAGCGAGCAGTACTTC

d_call: TRBD1
j_call: TRBJ1-2
cdr3_length: 15
v_call: TRBV28
clone_size: NA
cdr3_aa: CACSLTGTGDYGYTF
cdr3_nt: TGTGCCTGCAGTTTAACGGGGACAGGGGACTATGGCTACACCTTC

d_call: NA
j_call: TRBJ2-1
cdr3_length: 15
v_call: TRBV9
clone_size: once
cdr3_aa: CASSLDLANYNEQFF
cdr3_nt: TGTGCCAGCAGCCTAGATCTAGCGAACTACAATGAGCAGTTCTTC

d_call: NA
j_call: TRBJ2-1
cdr3_length: 15
v_call: TRBV6-2/TRBV6-3
clone_size: NA
cdr3_aa: CASSYPSEPKNEQFF
cdr3_nt: TGTGCCAGCAGTTACCCTAGCGAGCCCAAGAATGAGCAGTTCTTC

d_call: NA
j_call: TRBJ1-1
cdr3_length: 15
v_call: TRBV28
clone_size: few
cdr3_aa: CASSGWGARSTEAFF
cdr3_nt: TGTGCCAGCAGTGGTTGGGGGGCTAGGAGCACTGAAGCTTTCTTT

d_call: NA
j_call: TRBJ2-2
cdr3_length: 13
v_call: TRBV29-1
clone_size: medium-sized
cdr3_aa: CSVEIRLPGELFF
cdr3_nt: TGCAGCGTTGAAATACGGTTGCCCGGGGAGCTGTTTTTT

d_call: NA
j_call: TRBJ2-3
cdr3_length: 11
v_call: TRBV27
clone_size: NA
cdr3_aa: CASGNTDTQYF
cdr3_nt: TGTGCCAGCGGTAACACAGATACGCAGTATTTT

d_call: NA
j_call: TRBJ2-5
cdr3_length: 13
v_call: TRBV7-3
clone_size: NA
cdr3_aa: CASSLNPRETQYF
cdr3_nt: TGTGCCAGCAGCTTAAATCCGCGAGAGACCCAGTACTTC

d_call: NA
j_call: TRBJ2-7
cdr3_length: 14
v_call: TRBV25-1
clone_size: NA
cdr3_aa: CASSEPASGREQYF
cdr3_nt: TGTGCCAGCAGTGAACCGGCCTCGGGGAGGGAGCAGTACTTC

d_call: TRBD1
j_call: TRBJ2-7
cdr3_length: 15
v_call: TRBV28
clone_size: many
cdr3_aa: CASSLGQGAVYEQYF
cdr3_nt: TGTGCCAGCAGTTTAGGCCAGGGGGCAGTCTACGAGCAGTACTTC

d_call: NA
j_call: TRBJ1-1
cdr3_length: 15
v_call: TRBV27
clone_size: few
cdr3_aa: CASSLSPLLNTEAFF
cdr3_nt: TGTGCCAGCAGTTTATCGCCACTCTTGAACACTGAAGCTTTCTTT

d_call: TRBD2
j_call: TRBJ2-5
cdr3_length: 15
v_call: TRBV11-2
clone_size: few
cdr3_aa: CASSLVAGGLETQYF
cdr3_nt: TGTGCCAGCAGCTTAGTCGCGGGGGGTCTAGAGACCCAGTACTTC

d_call: NA
j_call: TRBJ2-7
cdr3_length: 14
v_call: TRBV13
clone_size: few
cdr3_aa: CASSHLGTSYEQYF
cdr3_nt: TGTGCCAGCAGCCACTTGGGGACCTCCTACGAGCAGTACTTC

d_call: TRBD1
j_call: TRBJ1-1
cdr3_length: 16
v_call: TRBV10-3
clone_size: NA
cdr3_aa: CAISERTGGVDTEAFF
cdr3_nt: TGTGCCATCAGTGAGCGGACAGGCGGGGTCGACACTGAAGCTTTCTTT

d_call: NA
j_call: TRBJ2-5
cdr3_length: 15
v_call: TRBV5-1
clone_size: NA
cdr3_aa: CASSLADGGQETQYF
cdr3_nt: TGCGCCAGCAGCTTGGCCGATGGAGGGCAAGAGACCCAGTACTTC

d_call: TRBD1
j_call: TRBJ2-7
cdr3_length: 14
v_call: TRBV4-1
clone_size: NA
cdr3_aa: CASRQVGDRGEQYF
cdr3_nt: TGCGCCAGCCGCCAAGTCGGGGACAGGGGCGAGCAGTACTTC

d_call: NA
j_call: TRBJ2-7
cdr3_length: 14
v_call: TRBV20-1
clone_size: many
cdr3_aa: CSDSGHKSSYEQYF
cdr3_nt: TGCAGTGATTCGGGACACAAGAGCTCCTACGAGCAGTACTTC

d_call: NA
j_call: TRBJ2-7
cdr3_length: 18
v_call: TRBV28
clone_size: NA
cdr3_aa: CACSSYSLNREIAYEQYF
cdr3_nt: TGTGCCTGCAGTTCTTACTCTCTTAACAGGGAAATAGCCTACGAGCAGTACTTC